This T cell receptor beta chain was recorded in a study of cytomegalovirus exposure and HLA in healthy donors. V lost 3 bases and J lost 14; bases outside the gene matches: 4. The length of the CDR3 is 11 residues. Per the germline V gene, CDR1 is SNHLY and CDR2 is FYNNEI. PCR was performed using 60 Vbeta and 13 Jbeta primers. TCRdb's table, derived via immunoSEQ multiplex PCR, lists solely in-frame clones and lacks some. This table has 99,000 or so clones, about four fifths appearing once. This chain uses TRBV2 with TRBJ2-5; 9 nucleotides align to TRBD2. The sequenced material came from PBMCs. This TCR came from a female donor in good health and CMV-seropositive. The CDR3 DNA reads as TGTGCCAGCAGTGAGTCTAGCGGGAATTACTTC. Translating it yields CASSESSGNYF.